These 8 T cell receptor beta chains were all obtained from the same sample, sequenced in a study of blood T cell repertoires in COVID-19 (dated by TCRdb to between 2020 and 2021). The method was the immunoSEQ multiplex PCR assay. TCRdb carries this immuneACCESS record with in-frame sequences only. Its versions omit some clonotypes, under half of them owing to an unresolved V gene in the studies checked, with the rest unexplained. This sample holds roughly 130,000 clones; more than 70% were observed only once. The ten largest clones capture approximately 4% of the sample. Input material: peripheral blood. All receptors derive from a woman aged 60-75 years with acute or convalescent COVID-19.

CDR3 DNA: TGTGCCAGCAGTGAATGGGGCTGGGTGGATGGCTACACCTTC. Translating gives CASSEWGWVDGYTF. The chain couples TRBV6-1 to TRBJ1-2; D is perhaps TRBD1 (5 bases). The CDR3 has 14 amino acids. Per germline, CDR1 MNHNS and CDR2 SASEGT. V lost 2 bases to trimming and J lost 6 bases, with 13 bases between them.

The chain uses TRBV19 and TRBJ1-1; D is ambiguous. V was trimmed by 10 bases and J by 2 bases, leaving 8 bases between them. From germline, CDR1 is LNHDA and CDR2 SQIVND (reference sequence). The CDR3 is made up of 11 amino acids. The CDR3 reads CATRHNTEAFF. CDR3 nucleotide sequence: TGTGCCACCAGACATAACACTGAAGCTTTCTTT.

The DNA of the CDR3 is TGTGCCAGCAGTTTCCTAGCGGGAACCTTCAGAGGGTACAATGAGCAGTTCTTC. This gives the protein CASSFLAGTFRGYNEQFF. This chain uses TRBV27 with TRBJ2-1; 9 bases line up with TRBD2. The CDR3 totals 18 residues. Trimming at V came to 3 bases and at J to 4 bases, leaving 13 bases not matched to a gene. Germline CDR1 MNHEY, CDR2 SMNVEV (reference sequence).

The CDR3 loop reads CASSPRLAGGIHEQYV. CDR3 coding DNA: TGTGCCAGCAGCCCTCGACTAGCGGGAGGTATCCACGAGCAGTACGTC. The chain has TRBV5-4 and TRBJ2-7; 13 bases match TRBD2. The CDR3 has 16 residues. With V trimmed by 4 bases and J by 5 bases, 9 bases remained unmatched. Germline CDR1 is SGHNT and CDR2 is YYREEE (reference sequence).

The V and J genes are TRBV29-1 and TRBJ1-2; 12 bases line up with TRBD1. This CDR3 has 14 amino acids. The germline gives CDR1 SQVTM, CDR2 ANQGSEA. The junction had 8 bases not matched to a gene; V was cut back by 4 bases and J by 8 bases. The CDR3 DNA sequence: TGCAGCGTTGGGCCGGGACAGGGGGCTGGGGGCTACACCTTC. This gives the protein CSVGPGQGAGGYTF.

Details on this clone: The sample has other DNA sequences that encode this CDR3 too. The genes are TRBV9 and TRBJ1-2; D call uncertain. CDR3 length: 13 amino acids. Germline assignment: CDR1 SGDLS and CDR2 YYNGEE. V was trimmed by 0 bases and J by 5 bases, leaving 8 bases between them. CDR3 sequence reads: CASSVGGSYGYTF. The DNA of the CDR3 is TGTGCCAGCAGCGTAGGAGGTTCTTATGGCTACACCTTC.

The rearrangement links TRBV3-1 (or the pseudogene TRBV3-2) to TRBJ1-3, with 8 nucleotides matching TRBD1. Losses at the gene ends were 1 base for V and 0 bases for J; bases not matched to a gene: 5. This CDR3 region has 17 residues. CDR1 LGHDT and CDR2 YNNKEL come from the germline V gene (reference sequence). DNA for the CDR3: TGTGCCAGCAGCCAAGGAGGACAGGGTATCTCTGGAAACACCATATATTTT. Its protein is CASSQGGQGISGNTIYF.

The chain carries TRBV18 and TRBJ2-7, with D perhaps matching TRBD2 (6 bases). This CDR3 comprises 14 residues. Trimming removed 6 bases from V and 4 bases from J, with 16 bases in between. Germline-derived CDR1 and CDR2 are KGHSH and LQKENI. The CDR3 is CASSTRGNGYEQYF. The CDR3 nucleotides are TGTGCCAGCTCTACGCGGGGAAATGGTTACGAGCAGTACTTC.